The 29 T cell receptor beta chains below all came from one sample that was sequenced in a study of blood T cell repertoires in COVID-19. Sequenced by immunoSEQ multiplex PCR; TCRdb stores in-frame clones only, minus some. The sample lists hundreds of thousands of clones, 80% to 90% seen once, with around 1.1% in the top ten. Sequencing was done on a sample of PBMCs or T cells enriched from blood (not recorded which). These receptors all stem from a man aged 25 to 40 who had recovered from COVID-19.

The chain combines TRBV28 with TRBJ1-5; D ambiguous. The CDR3 spans 12 residues. Between the trimmed V and J ends, which lost 5 bases and 10 bases, there was a span of 12 bases. CDR1 and CDR2 (germline): MDHEN, SYDVKM. CDR3 protein: CASSLRAGPQHF. CDR3 in DNA: TGTGCCAGCAGTCTACGTGCGGGCCCCCAGCATTTT.

The chain employs TRBV6-5 and TRBJ1-1, with D maybe TRBD1 (5 bases). The germline V gene has CDR1 MNHEY and CDR2 SVGAGI. This CDR3 region has 15 residues. V shed 8 bases and J shed 6 bases, with 22 bases lying between them. Written as DNA, the CDR3 is TGTGCCAGCGCAGCTCAACCTCAGGGAATCGCTGAAGCTTTCTTT. Protein: CASAAQPQGIAEAFF.

This sequence joins TRBV27 and TRBJ2-3; 8 nucleotides agree with TRBD2. The V gene end was trimmed by 1 base and the J gene end by 2 bases; junction bases not matched to a gene: 8. The CDR3 is 17 residues long. CDR1 MNHEY and CDR2 SMNVEV come from the germline V gene (reference sequence). CDR3 DNA: TGTGCCAGCAGTTTATTGGGTAGCGGGGACCTCACAGATACGCAGTATTTT. Residues: CASSLLGSGDLTDTQYF.

This sequence joins TRBV5-1 and TRBJ1-5, with D uncertain. V was cut by 7 bases and J by 6 bases, with 8 bases left in between. The CDR3 totals 11 residues. Germline CDR1 reads SGHRS; CDR2 reads YFSETQ. CDR3 coding DNA: TGCGCCAGCGTGGGGAGTCAGCCCCAGCATTTT. Translated, it gives CASVGSQPQHF.

This clone came up a few times. V is TRBV19 and J is TRBJ2-7, with 11 bases aligning to TRBD2. Germline-derived CDR1 and CDR2 are LNHDA and SQIVND (reference sequence). This CDR3 is built from 15 residues. The J segment lost 1 base and the V segment lost 4 bases, leaving 3 bases of the junction unmatched. This CDR3 is CASSTVAGGSYEQYF. The CDR3 region has the DNA TGTGCCAGTAGTACGGTAGCGGGAGGGTCCTACGAGCAGTACTTC.

V usage is TRBV28 and J usage is TRBJ1-5, with D tentatively TRBD1 (5 bases). Trimming pared 4 bases from V and 1 base from J, leaving 11 bases between. Germline lookup yields CDR1 MDHEN and CDR2 SYDVKM. The CDR3 runs 15 residues. This CDR3 reads CASSSRGRSNQPQHF. CDR3 nucleotide sequence: TGTGCCAGCAGTTCCCGGGGGAGGAGCAATCAGCCCCAGCATTTT.

V gene TRBV7-9 combines with J gene TRBJ1-2; D ambiguous. Germline lookup yields CDR1 SEHNR and CDR2 FQNEAQ (reference sequence). CDR3 length equals 14 residues. Trimming cost V 4 bases and J 3 bases, with 12 bases left between them. CDR3 protein: CASSSVGVDYGYTF. In DNA, the CDR3 is TGTGCCAGCAGCTCTGTCGGGGTCGACTATGGCTACACCTTC.

V is TRBV5-1 and J is TRBJ1-5, with TRBD1 identical over 7 bases. CDR3 length: 16 amino acids. V shed 4 bases, J shed 6 bases, and the junction held 13 bases outside the gene matches. From germline, CDR1 is SGHRS and CDR2 YFSETQ. The CDR3 region is CASSLGTRGAGQPQHF. CDR3 DNA: TGCGCCAGCAGCCTCGGTACCAGGGGGGCTGGTCAGCCCCAGCATTTT.

This clone showed up just a few times. This rearrangement joins TRBV7-9 to TRBJ1-1; tentatively, D is TRBD1 (5 bases). Trimming took 1 base from V and 4 from J, leaving 13 bases between them. Germline V lookup: CDR1 SEHNR, CDR2 FQNEAQ (reference sequence). The CDR3 contains 15 residues. CDR3 coding DNA: TGTGCCAGCAGCTTAGAAGTCAGGGCCGTCACTGAAGCTTTCTTT. As protein: CASSLEVRAVTEAFF.

In this sample, this clone turned up once. The chain has TRBV10-3 and TRBJ2-4; D may be TRBD2 (5 bases). CDR3 length equals 15 residues. Between the trimmed V and J ends, which lost 6 bases and 4 bases, there was a span of 16 bases. CDR1 ENHRY and CDR2 SYGVKD come from the germline V gene. DNA for the CDR3: TGTGCCATCAGCGCAAACATCGGCGGGAAAAACATTCAGTACTTC. It encodes CAISANIGGKNIQYF.

The rearrangement joins TRBV27 to TRBJ1-2, with TRBD1 matching over 9 bases. Trimming cost V 6 bases and J 5 bases; bases outside gene matches: 7. The CDR3 has 14 amino acids. Germline CDR1 reads MNHEY; CDR2 reads SMNVEV (reference sequence). The CDR3 sequence: CASRIGTGYYGYTF. The CDR3 DNA is TGTGCCAGCAGGATCGGGACAGGGTATTATGGCTACACCTTC.

The chain recombines TRBV28 with TRBJ1-2, with TRBD1 identical over 8 bases. Unmatched junction bases numbered 8, after V lost 2 bases and J lost 6 bases. The V gene's germline CDR1 is MDHEN and CDR2 SYDVKM. The CDR3 consists of 15 residues. CDR3 in DNA: TGTGCCAGCAGTTTACCTACCGGGACAGGCGATGGCTACACCTTC. Its translation: CASSLPTGTGDGYTF.

The chain uses TRBV19 and TRBJ2-3, with 9 bases lining up with TRBD1. V dropped 6 bases and J dropped 2; count of bases not matched to a gene: 3. CDR1 is LNHDA and CDR2 is SQIVND in the germline V gene (reference sequence). The CDR3 consists of 14 residues. The CDR3 protein is CASRRTGATDTQYF. The CDR3 DNA reads TGTGCCAGTAGGAGGACAGGGGCCACAGATACGCAGTATTTT.

CDR3 loop: CASSLLASYEQYF. CDR3 sequence (DNA): TGCGCCAGCAGCCTATTAGCAAGCTATGAGCAGTACTTC. The V gene is TRBV5-1, the J gene TRBJ2-7; no clear D. Per germline, CDR1 SGHRS and CDR2 YFSETQ. The CDR3 has 13 amino acids. The V end was cut by 4 bases, the J end by 7 bases, with 15 bases between.

The genes are TRBV7-2 and TRBJ1-5; D is unclear. Trimming took 1 base from V and 3 from J, leaving 10 bases between them. The CDR3 covers 15 residues. Germline-derived CDR1 and CDR2 are SGHTA and FQGNSA. The CDR3 region is CASSLGQNLNQPQHF. Here the CDR3 DNA reads TGTGCCAGCAGCTTAGGCCAGAACCTCAATCAGCCCCAGCATTTT. Full variable domain (rest looked up from reference TRBV7-2 and TRBJ1-5): GAGVSQSPSNKVTEKGKDVELRCDPISGHTALYWYRQSLGQGLEFLIYFQGNSAPDKSGLPSDRFSAERTGGSVSTLTIQRTQQEDSAVYLCASSLGQNLNQPQHFGDGTRLSIL.

The rearrangement joins TRBV7-6 to TRBJ1-5, with 7 bases fitting TRBD1. J gave up 3 bases and V 1 base, and 6 bases lay outside the gene matches. The CDR3 runs 16 residues. Germline lookup yields CDR1 SGHVS and CDR2 FNYEAQ. This CDR3 reads CASSLGTGDFNQPQHF. Here the CDR3 DNA reads TGTGCCAGCAGCTTAGGGACAGGAGATTTCAATCAGCCCCAGCATTTT. The full variable domain, rest sourced from reference TRBV7-6 and TRBJ1-5, is GAGVSQSPRYKVTKRGQDVALRCDPISGHVSLYWYRQALGQGPEFLTYFNYEAQQDKSGLPNDRFSAERPEGSISTLTIQRTEQRDSAMYRCASSLGTGDFNQPQHFGDGTRLSIL.

A single count supports this clone. Relative to the germline gene, one junction end is altered; a read error may explain this. The chain employs TRBV2 and TRBJ1-2; maybe TRBD1 (5 bases). The germline gives CDR1 SNHLY, CDR2 FYNNEI. CDR3 length: 14 residues. CDR3 DNA: TGTGCCAGCAGCGAAGCAGGGACTGACTATGGCTACACCTTC. This translates into CASSEAGTDYGYTF.

The V and J genes are TRBV2 and TRBJ2-5; D unclear. The CDR3 contains 11 residues. Trimming removed 8 bases at V and 2 bases at J, with 6 bases between. Germline lookup yields CDR1 SNHLY and CDR2 FYNNEI. CDR3 bases: TGTGCCAGCTCCTTTCAAGAGACCCAGTACTTC. Translating gives CASSFQETQYF.

The table lists this clone with a count of one. DNA of the CDR3: TGTGCCAGCAGTCCGGGACAATTAAACTACAATGAGCAGTTCTTC. Its protein product is CASSPGQLNYNEQFF. The chain has TRBV28 and TRBJ2-1, with D tentatively TRBD1 (6 bases). The ends were cut back, 5 bases at V and 3 bases at J, with 14 bases in the middle. The CDR3 runs 15 residues. CDR1 and CDR2 from the germline V gene are MDHEN and SYDVKM.

The chain joins TRBV6-5 to TRBJ1-1; D may be TRBD1 (5 bases). Trimming removed 5 bases from V and 7 bases from J, with 14 bases in between. The CDR3 is made up of 13 amino acids. Germline values: CDR1 MNHEY, CDR2 SVGAGI. In DNA form, the CDR3 reads TGTGCCAGCAGTACCAGGGTTTTTGGTGAAGCTTTCTTT. This translates into CASSTRVFGEAFF.

This clone was observed once. The V gene is TRBV7-9, the J gene TRBJ2-4; D unclear. CDR3 length: 15 residues. Per germline, CDR1 SEHNR and CDR2 FQNEAQ (reference sequence). The V and J ends lost 2 bases and 4 bases respectively, with 12 bases between them. The CDR3 loop is CASSLFVVEKNIQYF. CDR3 DNA: TGTGCCAGCAGCTTATTTGTGGTAGAAAAAAACATTCAGTACTTC.

To note about this clone: Other nucleotide sequences from this sample produce the same CDR3. V is TRBV9 and J is TRBJ2-7; D might be TRBD1 (5 bases). Germline V gene sequence: CDR1 SGDLS, CDR2 YYNGEE. Trimming removed 3 bases at V and 0 bases at J, with 13 bases between. CDR3 size: 15 residues. The CDR3 DNA follows: TGTGCCAGCAGCGCAGTAGCAGGGCCCTCCTACGAGCAGTACTTC. It codes for CASSAVAGPSYEQYF.

The rearrangement joins TRBV15 to TRBJ1-2, with D unresolved. The germline gives CDR1 LNHNV, CDR2 YYDKDF (reference sequence). The CDR3 is 16 amino acids. V lost 3 bases and J lost 7, with 21 bases in between. DNA for the CDR3: TGTGCCACCAGCAGGGGAGGGCCCGAGACAATACGTGGCTACACCTTC. Its translation is CATSRGGPETIRGYTF. The full variable domain, with the rest looked up from reference TRBV15 and TRBJ1-2, is DAMVIQNPRYQVTQFGKPVTLSCSQTLNHNVMYWYQQKSSQAPKLLFHYYDKDFNNEADTPDNFQSRRPNTSFCFLDIRSPGLGDTAMYLCATSRGGPETIRGYTFGSGTRLTVV.

The rearrangement joins TRBV6-6 to TRBJ2-7, with 9 nucleotides matching TRBD1. The germline CDR1 and CDR2 sequences are MNHNY and SVGAGI (reference sequence). The V and J ends lost 6 bases and 5 bases, in that order; junction bases with no gene match: 8. CDR3 length: 14 residues. The CDR3 region has the DNA TGTGCCAGCAGGACTCCGGGACAGGGCCACGAGCAGTACTTC. Translating it yields CASRTPGQGHEQYF.

V and J are TRBV24-1 and TRBJ2-1; the match to TRBD2 covers 12 bases. The V and J ends lost 4 bases and 6 bases, in that order; junction bases with no gene match: 6. The CDR3 runs 16 residues. Germline V gives CDR1 KGHDR, CDR2 SFDVKD. CDR3 DNA: TGTGCCACCAGTGACCCCGGGACTAGCGGGTTCAATGAGCAGTTCTTC. Translation gives CATSDPGTSGFNEQFF.

The chain links TRBV3-1 (or the pseudogene TRBV3-2) to TRBJ2-7, with 13 bases matching TRBD2. The ends lost 3 bases at V and 3 bases at J; junction bases unmatched: 5. This CDR3 has 16 amino acids. CDR1 and CDR2 from the germline V gene are LGHDT and YNNKEL (reference sequence). The DNA for the CDR3 is TGTGCCAGCAGCCATCCCGGGACTAGCGGGATCTACGAGCAGTACTTC. Its translation is CASSHPGTSGIYEQYF.

This clone is a singleton in its sample. The rearrangement joins TRBV5-1 to TRBJ2-5, with D perhaps TRBD2 (6 bases). The CDR3 spans 15 residues. V shed 4 bases and J shed 4 bases, with 17 bases lying between them. Germline loops: CDR1 SGHRS, CDR2 YFSETQ. The CDR3 loop reads CASSPETAGRETQYF. CDR3 nucleotides: TGCGCCAGCAGCCCCGAGACTGCGGGAAGAGAGACCCAGTACTTC.

This clone was detected only once. This chain connects TRBV5-6 to TRBJ1-2; 7 bases are shared with TRBD1. J gave up 6 bases and V 4 bases, and 6 bases lay outside the gene matches. CDR1 and CDR2 from the germline V gene are SGHDT and YYEEEE. The CDR3 runs to 13 residues. For the CDR3, the DNA is TGTGCCAGCAGCCAGTGGACAGGCGATGGCTACACCTTC. Protein product: CASSQWTGDGYTF.

J is TRBJ2-1 and V is TRBV20-1; D gene unclear. Germline V gene data show CDR1 as DFQATT and CDR2 as SNEGSKA (reference sequence). Trimming removed 6 bases from V and 1 base from J, with 4 bases in between. The CDR3 is 11 residues long. The CDR3 bases are TGCAGTGCGACTTCCTACAATGAGCAGTTCTTC. Amino acids: CSATSYNEQFF.